This note documents a single T cell receptor beta chain sequence. Profiling relied on immunoSEQ multiplex PCR, and the TCRdb table lists in-frame clones only, not all of them. The sample holds fewer than 120,000 clones, over 75% seen once. Germline lookup yields CDR1 SGHRS and CDR2 YFSETQ. Deletions cut 5 bases from V and 8 bases from J, with 11 bases between. The CDR3 is 12 amino acids. This entry is derived from a study of blood T cell repertoires in COVID-19. Overall study context: PBMCs, B-cell-depleted T cells, or T cells were the source of the cDNA or gDNA that made up the material.

The sequence came from an elderly woman with active or convalescent COVID-19. Specimen: peripheral blood. The chain has TRBV5-1 and TRBJ2-1; possibly TRBD2 for D (5 bases). CDR3 sequence reads: CASRPGVDEQFF. CDR3 coding DNA: TGCGCCAGCAGACCCGGGGTCGATGAGCAGTTCTTC.